These 9 T cell receptor beta chains share one sample of origin, sequenced in a study of T cell repertoires in cytomegalovirus infection. TCRdb passed the reads through MiXCR, listing each CDR3 protein once. This table has about 740,000 distinct CDR3 sequences, under 40% appearing once. The sequenced material came from PBMCs. The receptors were gathered from a human donor in good health (CMV status not recorded). Some clones in this sample may be carry-over from other donors' samples.

This clonotype was seen more than once but under ten times. This chain links TRBV28 with TRBJ2-3, with TRBD2 matching over 12 bases. J was trimmed by 2 bases and V by 5 bases; bases with no gene match: 5. The germline V gene has CDR1 MDHEN and CDR2 SYDVKM. This CDR3 spans 16 amino acids. The CDR3: CASSPGLAGTTDTQYF. CDR3 sequence (DNA): TGTGCCAGCAGTCCCGGACTAGCGGGGACCACAGATACGCAGTATTTT.

The chain recombines TRBV2 with TRBJ2-5; D is uncertain. CDR1 and CDR2 (germline): SNHLY, FYNNEI. Trimming left V 7 bases short and J 7 bases short, with 16 bases between. This CDR3 comprises 13 residues. CDR3 bases: TGTGCCAGCAAGTGGGATTCCACGGGGACCCAGTACTTC. Translated: CASKWDSTGTQYF.

This clonotype was seen only a few times. This chain joins TRBV20-1 and TRBJ2-7; 7 bases line up with TRBD2. CDR1 and CDR2 from the germline V gene are DFQATT and SNEGSKA (reference sequence). The CDR3 runs 13 residues. Germline trimming cut 0 bases from V and 5 bases from J; bases unmatched to any gene: 4. The CDR3 nucleotides are TGCAGTGCTAGAGACCTAGCGGAGGACGAGCAGTACTTC. Amino acids: CSARDLAEDEQYF.

The J gene is TRBJ2-5, the V gene TRBV10-3; 9 nucleotides agree with TRBD1. The junction had 7 bases not matched to a gene; V was cut back by 6 bases and J by 5 bases. This CDR3 comprises 14 residues. Germline V lookup: CDR1 ENHRY, CDR2 SYGVKD. CDR3 nucleotides: TGTGCCATCAGAAAGGGACAGGGTAGGGAGACCCAGTACTTC. Translating gives CAIRKGQGRETQYF.

This clonotype was picked up a small number of times. This rearrangement joins TRBV4-2 to TRBJ1-5; D might be TRBD1 (5 bases). Germline values: CDR1 LGHNA, CDR2 YNFKEQ. The CDR3 is made up of 14 amino acids. V was cut by 3 bases and J by 6 bases, with 12 bases left in between. CDR3 bases: TGTGCCAGCAGCCAGATGGGGGAGTTTCAGCCCCAGCATTTT. Translation: CASSQMGEFQPQHF.

The rearrangement joins TRBV29-1 to TRBJ2-1; the D is unclear. V was clipped by 4 bases and J by 3 bases, with 13 bases between them. This CDR3 has 14 amino acids. Looked up from germline, CDR1 is SQVTM and CDR2 is ANQGSEA. This CDR3 is CSVVLVAGYNEQFF. CDR3 DNA: TGCAGCGTTGTTTTGGTAGCTGGCTACAATGAGCAGTTCTTC.

To note about this clonotype: Mismatch with germline at one junction end may stem from a read error. This sequence joins TRBV28 and TRBJ1-1; D remains unclear. The CDR3 spans 15 residues. CDR1 MDHEN and CDR2 SYDVKM come from the germline V gene. This CDR3 is CASSPPRGYIAGDGF. CDR3 DNA: TGTGCCAGCAGTCCACCAAGAGGGTATATAGCCGGAGATGGATTT.

This clonotype was counted a few times. This sequence joins TRBV3-1 and TRBJ1-4; unclear D gene. The V end was cut by 3 bases, the J end by 2 bases, with 10 bases between. The CDR3 consists of 15 residues. CDR1 and CDR2 (germline): LGHDT, YNNKEL (reference sequence). The CDR3 here is CASSQWTGTNEKLFF. Here the CDR3 DNA reads TGTGCCAGCAGCCAGTGGACGGGGACTAATGAAAAACTGTTTTTT.

The sample holds a few counts of this clonotype. V gene TRBV28 combines with J gene TRBJ2-5, with TRBD2 as a possible D gene (6 bases). This CDR3 has 14 residues. The V and J ends lost 4 bases and 2 bases respectively, with 11 bases between them. Germline-derived CDR1 and CDR2 are MDHEN and SYDVKM. CDR3 DNA sequence: TGTGCCAGCAGTTCTACCGGGACTCAAGAGACCCAGTACTTC. This sequence encodes CASSSTGTQETQYF.